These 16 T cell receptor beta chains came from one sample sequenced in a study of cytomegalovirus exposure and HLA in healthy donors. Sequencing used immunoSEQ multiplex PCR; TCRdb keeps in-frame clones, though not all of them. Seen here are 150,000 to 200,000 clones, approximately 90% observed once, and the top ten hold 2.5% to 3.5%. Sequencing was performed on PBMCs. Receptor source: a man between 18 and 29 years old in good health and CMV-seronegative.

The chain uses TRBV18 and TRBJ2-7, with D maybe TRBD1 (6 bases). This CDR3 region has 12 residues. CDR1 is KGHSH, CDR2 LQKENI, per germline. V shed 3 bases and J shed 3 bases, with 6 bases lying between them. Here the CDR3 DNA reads TGTGCCAGCTCACCGGGACACTACGAGCAGTACTTC. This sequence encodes CASSPGHYEQYF.

The CDR3 sequence is CASSLTGSDTIYF. CDR3 bases: TGTGCCAGCAGTTTGACAGGGTCGGACACCATATATTTT. This chain links TRBV7-9 with TRBJ1-3, with TRBD1 identical over 7 bases. Germline CDR1 reads SEHNR; CDR2 reads FQNEAQ (reference sequence). V lost 6 bases to trimming and J lost 8 bases; unmatched junction nucleotides: 7. The CDR3 totals 13 residues. Based on the CDR3 plus reference TRBV7-9 and TRBJ1-3, the full variable domain is DTGVSQNPRHKITKRGQNVTFRCDPISEHNRLYWYRQTLGQGPEFLTYFQNEAQLEKSRLLSDRFSAERPKGSFSTLEIQRTEQGDSAMYLCASSLTGSDTIYFGEGSWLTVV.

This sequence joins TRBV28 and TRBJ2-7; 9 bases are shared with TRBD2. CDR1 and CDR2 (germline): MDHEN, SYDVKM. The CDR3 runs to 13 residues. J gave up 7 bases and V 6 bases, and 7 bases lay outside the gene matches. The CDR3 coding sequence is TGTGCCAGCAGGTTAGCGGGAGCAGGGGAGCAGTACTTC. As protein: CASRLAGAGEQYF.

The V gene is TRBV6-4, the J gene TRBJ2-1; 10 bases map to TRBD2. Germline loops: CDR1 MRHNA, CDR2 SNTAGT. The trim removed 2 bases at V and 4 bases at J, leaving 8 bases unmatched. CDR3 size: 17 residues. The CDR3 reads CASSDTKLAGRYNEQFF. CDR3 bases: TGTGCCAGCAGTGACACCAAACTAGCGGGAAGGTACAATGAGCAGTTCTTC.

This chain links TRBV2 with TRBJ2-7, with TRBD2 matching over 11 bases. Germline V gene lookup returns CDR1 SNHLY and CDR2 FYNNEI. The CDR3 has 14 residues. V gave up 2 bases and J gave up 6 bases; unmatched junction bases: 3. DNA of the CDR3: TGTGCCAGCAGTGAACGGCTAGCGGGAGGCGAGCAGTACTTC. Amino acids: CASSERLAGGEQYF.

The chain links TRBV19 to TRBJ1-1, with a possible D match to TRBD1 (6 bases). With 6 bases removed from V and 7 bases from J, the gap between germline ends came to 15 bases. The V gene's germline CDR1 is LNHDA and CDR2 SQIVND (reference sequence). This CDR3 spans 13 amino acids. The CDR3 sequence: CASSPGTLSEAFF. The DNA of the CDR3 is TGTGCCAGTAGCCCCGGGACACTCAGTGAAGCTTTCTTT.

This CDR3 reads CSVDRDMLDRGNQPQHF. CDR3 bases: TGCAGCGTTGATAGGGACATGCTCGATCGGGGCAATCAGCCCCAGCATTTT. The chain uses TRBV29-1 and TRBJ1-5, with D perhaps matching TRBD1 (6 bases). Per germline, CDR1 SQVTM and CDR2 ANQGSEA. V lost 3 bases and J 2 bases, leaving 20 bases between the germline ends. This CDR3 has 17 amino acids.

The CDR3 loop reads CASSFGQGNQPQHF. In DNA, the CDR3 is TGCGCCAGCAGCTTCGGACAGGGCAATCAGCCCCAGCATTTT. The chain links TRBV5-1 to TRBJ1-5; TRBD1 agrees at 7 bases. The V and J ends lost 2 bases and 2 bases, in that order; junction bases with no gene match: 1. Germline V lookup: CDR1 SGHRS, CDR2 YFSETQ. The CDR3 length is 14 residues.

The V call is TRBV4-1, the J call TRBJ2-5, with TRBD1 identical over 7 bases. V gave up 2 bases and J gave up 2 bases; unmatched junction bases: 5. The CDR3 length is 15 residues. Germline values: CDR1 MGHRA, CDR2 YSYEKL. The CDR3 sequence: CASSQQPGQQETQYF. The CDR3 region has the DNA TGCGCCAGCAGCCAACAACCGGGACAGCAAGAGACCCAGTACTTC.

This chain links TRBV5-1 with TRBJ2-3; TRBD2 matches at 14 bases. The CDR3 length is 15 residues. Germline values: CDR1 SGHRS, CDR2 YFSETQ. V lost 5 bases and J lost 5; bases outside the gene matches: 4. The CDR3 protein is CASRSGLAGVDTQYF. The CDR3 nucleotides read TGCGCCAGCAGGTCGGGACTAGCGGGAGTAGATACGCAGTATTTT.

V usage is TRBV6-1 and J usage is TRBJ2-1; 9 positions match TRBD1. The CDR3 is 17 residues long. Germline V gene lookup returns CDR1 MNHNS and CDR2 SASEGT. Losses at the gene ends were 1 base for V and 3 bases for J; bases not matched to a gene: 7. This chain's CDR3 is CASSEGPGQGYYNEQFF. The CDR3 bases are TGTGCCAGCAGTGAAGGTCCGGGACAGGGATACTACAATGAGCAGTTCTTC.

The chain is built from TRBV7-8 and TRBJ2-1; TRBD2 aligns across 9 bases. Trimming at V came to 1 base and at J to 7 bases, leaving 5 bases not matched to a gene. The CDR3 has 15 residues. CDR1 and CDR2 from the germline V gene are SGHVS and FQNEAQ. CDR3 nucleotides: TGTGCCAGCAGCTTAGTCCTAGCGGGATGGAATGAGCAGTTCTTC. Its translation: CASSLVLAGWNEQFF.

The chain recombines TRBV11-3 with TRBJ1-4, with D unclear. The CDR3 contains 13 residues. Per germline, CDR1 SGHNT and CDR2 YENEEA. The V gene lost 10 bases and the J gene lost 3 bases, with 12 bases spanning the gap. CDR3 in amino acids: CATREGANEKLFF. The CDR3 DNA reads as TGTGCCACCCGGGAGGGTGCTAATGAAAAACTGTTTTTT.

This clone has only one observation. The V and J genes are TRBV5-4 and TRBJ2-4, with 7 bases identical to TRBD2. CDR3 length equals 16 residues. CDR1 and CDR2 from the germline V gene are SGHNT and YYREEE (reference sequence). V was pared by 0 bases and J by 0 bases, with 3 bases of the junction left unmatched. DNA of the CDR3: TGTGCCAGCAGCTTGGCTAGCGGTCTAGCCAAAAACATTCAGTACTTC. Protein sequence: CASSLASGLAKNIQYF.

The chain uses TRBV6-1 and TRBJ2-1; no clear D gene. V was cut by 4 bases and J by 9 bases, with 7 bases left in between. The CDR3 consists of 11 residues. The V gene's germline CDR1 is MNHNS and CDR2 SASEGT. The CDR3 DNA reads TGTGCCAGCAGTGTTAGTTTTGAGCAGTTCTTC. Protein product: CASSVSFEQFF.

This CDR3 reads CASSSPGQPNYGYTF. For the CDR3, the DNA is TGTGCCAGCAGTTCCCCGGGACAACCCAACTATGGCTACACCTTC. The genes are TRBV28 and TRBJ1-2; a weak D match, TRBD1 (6 bases). CDR1 is MDHEN and CDR2 is SYDVKM in the germline V gene. This CDR3 region has 15 residues. V was clipped by 4 bases and J by 2 bases, with 14 bases between them.